The clone carrying this T cell receptor (beta chain) was seen a few times. Its target is not known. This sample was taken from a study of cytomegalovirus exposure and HLA in healthy donors. Study-wide background: Earlier work reported 117 million unique TCR beta sequences from 180 million or so T cells.

The PCR was carried out with 60 Vbeta primers and 13 Jbeta primers. The method was immunoSEQ multiplex PCR; TCRdb's version includes in-frame clones alone and lacks a portion of them. The data show approximately 140,000 clones, with 75% to 80% seen just once and approximately 4% held by the top ten. The CDR3 has 14 residues. CDR1 is SGHAT, CDR2 FQNNGV, per germline. Trimming shortened V by 4 bases and J by 2 bases, and 12 bases separated the two germline ends. Study conclusions and caveats: According to reports, the classifier identified cytomegalovirus status with high specificity and sensitivity. An analysis done earlier found most TCR beta V segments productive about 87% or about 30% of the time.

Input material: PBMCs. The V and J genes are TRBV11-2 and TRBJ2-7; D not resolved. This receptor was identified in a man between 18 and 35 years old in good health and CMV-seronegative. The CDR3: CASSSRSGPYEQYF. As DNA, the CDR3 is TGTGCCAGCAGCTCTAGATCGGGTCCCTACGAGCAGTACTTC.